Detailed here is one TCR beta chain. The entry originates in a study of blood T cell repertoires in COVID-19. Trimming shortened V by 5 bases and J by 3 bases, and 14 bases separated the two germline ends. The germline V gene has CDR1 MNHEY and CDR2 SVGAGI. The CDR3 has 15 amino acids. Profiled with immunoSEQ multiplex PCR; TCRdb holds only in-frame clones, not every one. This table has about 230,000 clones, 65% to 90% appearing once. Seattle patients were enrolled while actively infected and followed longitudinally. This sequence joins TRBV6-5 and TRBJ2-1; D is uncertain. This sequence was found in a man aged 45-65 years with COVID-19, enrolled during active disease. Material: peripheral blood. The DNA of the CDR3 is TGTGCCAGCAGTACCCAGCGTCATATCTACAATGAGCAGTTCTTC. The encoded protein is CASSTQRHIYNEQFF.